Each of the 7 T cell receptor beta chains below was sequenced from the same sample in a study of shared clonotypes between healthy human individuals. This table comes from immunoSEQ multiplex PCR, and its TCRdb copy is limited to in-frame clones, with some not included. This table has roughly 1 million clones, about 74% appearing once. The sample taken for sequencing was memory CD4+ T cells sorted from blood. As to subset: CD45RA-negative fraction. The receptor set was obtained from a man between 18 and 29 years old in good health.

This chain joins TRBV10-2 and TRBJ2-3; D gene ambiguous. Between the trimmed V and J ends, which lost 7 bases and 2 bases, there was a span of 13 bases. Germline lookup yields CDR1 WSHSY and CDR2 SAAADI. The length of the CDR3 is 14 residues. The CDR3 here is CASIDPVATDTQYF. The CDR3 DNA sequence: TGCGCCAGCATAGACCCGGTAGCCACAGATACGCAGTATTTT.

Concerning this clone itself: The sample has other DNA sequences that encode this CDR3 too. The genes are TRBV27 and TRBJ1-2, with 7 nucleotides matching TRBD1. The CDR3 is 13 amino acids. CDR1 MNHEY and CDR2 SMNVEV come from the germline V gene (reference sequence). J gave up 4 bases and V 3 bases, and 2 bases lay outside the gene matches. Here the CDR3 DNA reads TGTGCCAGCAGTTTTCGGACAGGCTATGGCTACACCTTC. Translated: CASSFRTGYGYTF.

This chain uses TRBV7-2 with TRBJ2-1; D is unresolved. The CDR3 is 15 residues long. The germline V gene encodes CDR1 SGHTA and CDR2 FQGNSA. Trimming cost V 4 bases and J 2 bases, with 12 bases left between them. Here the CDR3 reads CASSSMAVAYNEQFF. The CDR3 nucleotides are TGTGCCAGCAGCTCAATGGCGGTTGCCTACAATGAGCAGTTCTTC.

The rearrangement links TRBV19 to TRBJ1-6; weak D call: TRBD1 (5 bases). In germline, CDR1 is LNHDA, CDR2 SQIVND (reference sequence). V shed 4 bases and J shed 4 bases, with 14 bases lying between them. The CDR3 is 16 amino acids. Here the CDR3 reads CASSTLPPGYNSPLHF. The DNA of the CDR3 is TGTGCCAGTAGTACTCTCCCCCCAGGGTATAATTCACCCCTCCACTTT.

This chain joins TRBV29-1 and TRBJ2-4; 9 bases map to TRBD1. Trimming at V came to 7 bases and at J to 8 bases, leaving 6 bases not matched to a gene. CDR1 SQVTM and CDR2 ANQGSEA come from the germline V gene. The CDR3 extends over 12 amino acids. The CDR3, as DNA: TGCAGCGCAGGGACAGGGATGGACATTCAGTACTTC. Translation: CSAGTGMDIQYF.

This sequence joins TRBV19 and TRBJ1-2; D call uncertain. The CDR3 loop spans 14 amino acids. The germline V gene has CDR1 LNHDA and CDR2 SQIVND (reference sequence). Trimming stripped 3 bases from V and 2 bases from J, with 10 bases between. CDR3 amino acids: CASSIGDENYGYTF. For the CDR3, the DNA is TGTGCCAGTAGTATCGGGGATGAAAACTATGGCTACACCTTC.

This chain uses TRBV7-9 with TRBJ1-3; 8 nucleotides align to TRBD1. Germline V CDR1 and CDR2: SEHNR, FQNEAQ (reference sequence). The V gene end was trimmed by 5 bases and the J gene end by 2 bases; junction bases not matched to a gene: 5. The CDR3 loop spans 15 amino acids. The CDR3 DNA reads TGTGCCAGCAGCCCCAGGGGGCAGGCTGGAAACACCATATATTTT. It encodes CASSPRGQAGNTIYF.